This is a list of T cell receptor beta chains from one sample in a study of long-term antiretroviral therapy in people with HIV. Here immunoSEQ multiplex PCR was the method, and the copy in TCRdb shows in-frame clones only, minus some. The sample holds approximately 30,000 clones, about four fifths seen once. The specimen was unsorted PBMCs, collected 1.9 years after starting antiretroviral therapy. Receptors were obtained from a man between 18 and 35 years old with HIV. Each CDR3 is given with its conserved first and last residue. The D gene is left open where the match is weak. Clone size appears in some rows only: once, few, many, or a class for an expanded clone.

cdr3_nt cdr3_aa d_call v_call clone_size j_call
TGCGCCAGCAGCCAGGACGGACAGGGGAGGGAAAATCAGCCCCAGCATTTT CASSQDGQGRENQPQHF TRBD1 TRBV4-1 NA TRBJ1-5
TGCGCCAGCAGCTTCAAGGGTCCGGGTGATTCACCCCTCCACTTT CASSFKGPGDSPLHF NA TRBV5-1 once TRBJ1-6
TGCGCCAGCAGTCAATTTGGGGGGGTTGGGGACAGGGTGTACGAGCAGTACTTC CASSQFGGVGDRVYEQYF TRBD1 TRBV23-1 NA TRBJ2-7
TGTGCCAGCAGTTTGGGACAGGGCCCCTCCGAGCAGTACTTC CASSLGQGPSEQYF TRBD1 TRBV6-5 NA TRBJ2-7
TGTGCCAGCAGCCCTGATGGGACTGAAGCTTTCTTT CASSPDGTEAFF NA TRBV11-3 NA TRBJ1-1
TGTGCCAGCAGCGAGGGAATAGCTAGCGGGGGTGGAGAGACCCAGTACTTC CASSEGIASGGGETQYF TRBD2 TRBV9 NA TRBJ2-5
TGTGCCAGCAGTTTATCGGGCATCGCTGAAGCTTTCTTT CASSLSGIAEAFF NA TRBV28 NA TRBJ1-1
TGTGCCAGCAGTTACGGGACTAGCGGTTTAAACGAGCAGTACTTC CASSYGTSGLNEQYF TRBD2 TRBV6-5 NA TRBJ2-7
TGTGCCAGTAGTATAGGTCGGGACACCGGGGAGCTGTTTTTT CASSIGRDTGELFF NA TRBV19 NA TRBJ2-2
TGTGCCAGCAGCCCCAACAGGTCCAGCGGACCTAGCACAGATACGCAGTATTTT CASSPNRSSGPSTDTQYF NA TRBV7-9 NA TRBJ2-3
TGCGCCAGCAGTGTTATGGTGAGACACAGTAATTCACCCCTCCACTTT CASSVMVRHSNSPLHF NA TRBV10-1 NA TRBJ1-6
TGTGCCAGCAGTTCGGACAGGGGAAGCGGCTACACCTTC CASSSDRGSGYTF TRBD1 TRBV6-6 NA TRBJ1-2
TGTGCCAGCAGGCCCGGGACATTATACGAGCAGTACTTC CASRPGTLYEQYF NA TRBV27 NA TRBJ2-7